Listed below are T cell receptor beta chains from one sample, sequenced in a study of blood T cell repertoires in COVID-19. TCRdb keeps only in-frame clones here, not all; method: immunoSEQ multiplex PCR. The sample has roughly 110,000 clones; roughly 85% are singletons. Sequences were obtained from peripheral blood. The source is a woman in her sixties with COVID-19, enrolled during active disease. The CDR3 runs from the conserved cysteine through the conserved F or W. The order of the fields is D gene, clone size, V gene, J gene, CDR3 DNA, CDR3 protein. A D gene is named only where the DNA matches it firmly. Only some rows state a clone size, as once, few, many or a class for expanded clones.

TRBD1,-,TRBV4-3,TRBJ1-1,TGCGCCAGCAGCCAAGAACTAGAAGGGACAGGGGGCACTGAAGCTTTCTTT,CASSQELEGTGGTEAFF
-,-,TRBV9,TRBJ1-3,TGTGCCAGCAGCGTTCAACAGGGATCGACTGGAAACACCATATATTTT,CASSVQQGSTGNTIYF
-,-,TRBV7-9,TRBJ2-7,TGTGCCAGCAGCTGGGGGCCCGGGACAACCTCCTACGAGCAGTACTTC,CASSWGPGTTSYEQYF
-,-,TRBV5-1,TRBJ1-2,TGCGCCAGCACCCTGGAGTCCTTCTATGGCTACACCTTC,CASTLESFYGYTF
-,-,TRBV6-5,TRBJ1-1,TGTGCCAGCAGGAACGACATGAACACTGAAGCTTTCTTT,CASRNDMNTEAFF
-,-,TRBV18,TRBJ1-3,TGTGCCAGCTCACCACCGAGCCGGACTGACTCTGGAAACACCATATATTTT,CASSPPSRTDSGNTIYF
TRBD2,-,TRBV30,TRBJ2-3,TGTGCCTGGTCTTTCGGGACTAGCGGGGGGCCCACAGATACGCAGTATTTT,CAWSFGTSGGPTDTQYF
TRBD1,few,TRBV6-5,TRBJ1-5,TGTGCCAGCACGACAGGGTACAATCAGCCCCAGCATTTT,CASTTGYNQPQHF
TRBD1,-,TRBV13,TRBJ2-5,TGTGCCAGCAGCTTAGTCTGGGGACTGACAGGGGAAGAGACCCAGTACTTC,CASSLVWGLTGEETQYF
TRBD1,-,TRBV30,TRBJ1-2,TGTGCCTGGAGGAGGACAGGGGGAGGCTACACCTTC,CAWRRTGGGYTF
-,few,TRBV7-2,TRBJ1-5,TGTGCCAGCAGCCGACAGTCCAATCAGCCCCAGCATTTT,CASSRQSNQPQHF
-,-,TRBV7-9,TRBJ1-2,TGTGCCAGCAGCGGAGGTGTAGGCTACACCTTC,CASSGGVGYTF
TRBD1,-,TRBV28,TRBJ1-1,TGTGCCAGCAGTTTCGTGGCACAGGGGGCTTTCTTT,CASSFVAQGAFF
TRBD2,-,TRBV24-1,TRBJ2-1,TGTGCCACCGCCAGACCTAGCGGTGGCTACAATGAGCAGTTCTTC,CATARPSGGYNEQFF
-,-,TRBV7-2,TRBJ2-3,TGTGCCAGCAGCTTTGGACAGAACACAGATACGCAGTATTTT,CASSFGQNTDTQYF
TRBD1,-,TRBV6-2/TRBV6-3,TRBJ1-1,TGTGCCAGCAGTTACTCTGACAGGGGGATCTCCTTGAACACTGAAGCTTTCTTT,CASSYSDRGISLNTEAFF
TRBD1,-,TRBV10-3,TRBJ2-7,TGTGCCATCAGTGAGATCGGACAGGGGGCGAACGAGCAGTACTTC,CAISEIGQGANEQYF
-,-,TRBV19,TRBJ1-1,TGTGCCAGTAGTATACAGGGGTTCGGTGAAGCTTTCTTT,CASSIQGFGEAFF
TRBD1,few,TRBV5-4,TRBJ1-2,TGTGCCAGCAGCTTGGACGCCAGGGGGCTTGGCTACACCTTC,CASSLDARGLGYTF
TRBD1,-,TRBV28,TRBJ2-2,TGTGCCAGCAGTCTTGGACAGGTCACCGGGGAGCTGTTTTTT,CASSLGQVTGELFF
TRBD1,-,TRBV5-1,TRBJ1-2,TGCGCCAGCAGCGACGGTGACAGGGGGGGCTATGGCTACACCTTC,CASSDGDRGGYGYTF
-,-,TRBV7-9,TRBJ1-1,TGTGCCAGCAGCTTAACGGACCGGGGGATTGAAGCTTTCTTT,CASSLTDRGIEAFF
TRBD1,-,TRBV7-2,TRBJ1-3,TGTGCCAGCAGTCGGACAGGGAGAAACACCATATATTTT,CASSRTGRNTIYF
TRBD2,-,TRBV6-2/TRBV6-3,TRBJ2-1,TGTGCCAGCAGCCCCGGGCCTAGCGGTTACAATGAGCAGTTCTTC,CASSPGPSGYNEQFF
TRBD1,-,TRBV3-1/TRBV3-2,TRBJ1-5,TGTGCCAGCAGCCTGGGACAGTACAATCAGCCCCAGCATTTT,CASSLGQYNQPQHF
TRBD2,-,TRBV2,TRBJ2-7,TGTGCCAGCAGTCTAGAAGCGGGGGGTAATTTCTACGAGCAGTACTTC,CASSLEAGGNFYEQYF